The 4 T cell receptor beta chains presented below share a single source sample, sequenced in a study of OX40 agonist ivuxolimab in advanced cancers. Library preparation employed the immunoSEQ multiplex PCR assay. The clones in this table, taken by TCRdb from immuneACCESS, are in-frame only. Not every clone is retained; where verified, under half of the shortfall comes from an unresolved V gene, and the cause of the rest is unknown. The sample includes some 70,000 clones, with 89% observed a single time. The ten largest clones add up to around 1.1% of the sample. Sequenced here: CD4+ or CD8+ T cells sorted from blood, sampled in a trial of the OX40 agonist ivuxolimab. These receptors were taken from an adult with an advanced solid tumor such as melanoma, head and neck, liver or kidney cancer.

The chain employs TRBV7-2 and TRBJ2-7; D is undetermined. The CDR3 sequence is 15 residues long. V was clipped by 4 bases and J by 3 bases, with 16 bases between them. From germline, CDR1 is SGHTA and CDR2 FQGNSA. The chain's CDR3 is CASSYRSGPFYEQYF. The CDR3 DNA follows: TGTGCCAGCAGCTACCGTAGTGGACCATTCTACGAGCAGTACTTC.

The CDR3 reads CASSHPTGQNSPLHF. The CDR3 DNA reads TGTGCCAGCAGCCACCCGACAGGGCAGAATTCACCCCTCCACTTT. The rearrangement joins TRBV28 to TRBJ1-6, with 7 bases matching TRBD1. There are 15 residues in the CDR3. CDR1 is MDHEN, CDR2 SYDVKM, per germline. J was trimmed by 7 bases and V by 6 bases; bases with no gene match: 9.

The chain combines TRBV5-1 with TRBJ2-1; a weak D match, TRBD1 (6 bases). V shed 0 bases and J shed 6 bases, with 7 bases lying between them. CDR1 SGHRS and CDR2 YFSETQ come from the germline V gene. This CDR3 is 13 amino acids long. CDR3 residues: CASSLAGVNEQFF. In DNA form, the CDR3 reads TGCGCCAGCAGCTTGGCAGGGGTCAATGAGCAGTTCTTC.

The chain recombines TRBV7-9 with TRBJ2-2; D call uncertain. V was pared by 5 bases and J by 5 bases, with 6 bases between. This CDR3 has 12 amino acids. Per the germline V gene, CDR1 is SEHNR and CDR2 is FQNEAQ (reference sequence). In DNA form, the CDR3 reads TGTGCCAGCAGCCGACTGACCGGGGAGCTGTTTTTT. Encoded protein: CASSRLTGELFF.